The rows below give T cell receptor beta chains drawn from one sample of a study of CD8+ T cells in alopecia areata. The protocol was immunoSEQ multiplex PCR, while the TCRdb copy is restricted to in-frame clones and leaves out a portion. Here the sample spans 35,000 to 45,000 clones, about nine tenths being singletons. Source: CD8+ T cells sorted from blood, taken at week 24, from a patient treated with tofacitinib. These receptors originate from a human donor with alopecia areata. Both conserved end residues are part of each CDR3. The order of the fields is D gene, clone size, V gene, J gene, CDR3 DNA, CDR3 protein. The D gene is left open where the match is weak. Clone size is given for some rows only: seen once, a few or many times, or a class if the clone is expanded.

d_call: TRBD2
clone_size: NA
v_call: TRBV4-3
j_call: TRBJ2-3
cdr3_nt: TGCGCCAGCAGCCAAGATGCTAGCGGGGGCACAGATACGCAGTATTTT
cdr3_aa: CASSQDASGGTDTQYF

d_call: NA
clone_size: once
v_call: TRBV12-5
j_call: TRBJ2-5
cdr3_nt: TGTGCTAGTGGTTTGGTACTCGGGGAAGAGACCCAGTACTTC
cdr3_aa: CASGLVLGEETQYF

d_call: NA
clone_size: NA
v_call: TRBV7-3
j_call: TRBJ2-3
cdr3_nt: TGTGCCAGCGGCTTAACCGTCGGGCATACGCAGTATTTT
cdr3_aa: CASGLTVGHTQYF

d_call: TRBD2
clone_size: NA
v_call: TRBV7-9
j_call: TRBJ2-7
cdr3_nt: TGTGCCAGCAGCCAGGGACTAGCGGGGTTATCCTACGAGCAGTACTTC
cdr3_aa: CASSQGLAGLSYEQYF

d_call: NA
clone_size: NA
v_call: TRBV7-8
j_call: TRBJ2-7
cdr3_nt: TGTGCCAGCAGCTTAGGTTACTCCTACGAGCAGTACTTC
cdr3_aa: CASSLGYSYEQYF

d_call: NA
clone_size: NA
v_call: TRBV30
j_call: TRBJ2-3
cdr3_nt: TGTGCCTGGAGTGTACGTACAGGGCTACCAGATACGCAGTATTTT
cdr3_aa: CAWSVRTGLPDTQYF

d_call: TRBD2
clone_size: once
v_call: TRBV28
j_call: TRBJ2-7
cdr3_nt: TGTGCCAGCAGTTTAAGTCCCGGGGGGTCGCAGTACTTC
cdr3_aa: CASSLSPGGSQYF

d_call: NA
clone_size: NA
v_call: TRBV28
j_call: TRBJ2-3
cdr3_nt: TGTGCCAGCAGTTTCTGGGCCCAAGGGACAGATACGCAGTATTTT
cdr3_aa: CASSFWAQGTDTQYF

d_call: NA
clone_size: NA
v_call: TRBV27
j_call: TRBJ2-7
cdr3_nt: TGTGCCAGCAGCCCCGGAGGGTTTAGCTCCTACGAGCAGTACTTC
cdr3_aa: CASSPGGFSSYEQYF

d_call: TRBD1
clone_size: NA
v_call: TRBV27
j_call: TRBJ2-7
cdr3_nt: TGTGCAACCGGGGACAGGACTCACTTGGAGCAGTACTTC
cdr3_aa: CATGDRTHLEQYF

d_call: NA
clone_size: NA
v_call: TRBV30
j_call: TRBJ2-1
cdr3_nt: TGTGCCTGGAGTGTACTCAGTTACAATGAGCAGTTCTTC
cdr3_aa: CAWSVLSYNEQFF

d_call: NA
clone_size: few
v_call: TRBV7-2
j_call: TRBJ2-1
cdr3_nt: TGTGCCAGCAGCTCCTTCTCCGGGAATGAGCAGTTCTTC
cdr3_aa: CASSSFSGNEQFF

d_call: NA
clone_size: NA
v_call: TRBV29-1
j_call: TRBJ1-4
cdr3_nt: TGCAGCGTCCTTAGAATTCAGGGGCCCACTAATGAAAAACTGTTTTTT
cdr3_aa: CSVLRIQGPTNEKLFF

d_call: NA
clone_size: once
v_call: TRBV10-3
j_call: TRBJ2-1
cdr3_nt: TGTGCCATCAGTGATTGGGGGGCCGCCATCGACAATGAGCAGTTCTTC
cdr3_aa: CAISDWGAAIDNEQFF